This T cell receptor beta chain came from a study of T cell repertoires in cytomegalovirus infection. On the study more broadly: Evidence of both CMV infection and a matching HLA type came from public TCR beta signatures. Study-level points and caveats: Dominant in the ex vivo response were TCR beta clonotypes restricted by HLA-C and specific for CMV. Carriers of CMV plus the relevant HLA were identified by cumulative public TCR beta family frequency.

Germline V CDR1 and CDR2: DFQATT, SNEGSKA (reference sequence). The CDR3 consists of 18 residues. V gave up 1 base and J gave up 4 bases; unmatched junction bases: 16. Each CDR3 protein gets one entry after TCRdb re-called the reads with MiXCR. Of approximately 110,000 distinct CDR3 sequences in the sample, about 28% were seen once. Worth noting for this clonotype: Antigen: not known.

This sample comprised CD8+ T cells from cultured PBMCs, obtained from culture after CMV antigen stimulation. The source of this sequence is a human donor in good health (CMV status not recorded). Some clones in this sample may be carry-over from other donors' samples. This chain links TRBV20-1 with TRBJ2-3; 8 bases match TRBD2. The CDR3 DNA reads as TGCAGTGCTAGAGCCCTCTTGGCTAGCGGGCCTGAGGCAGATACGCAGTATTTT. Translated, it gives CSARALLASGPEADTQYF.